This is a list of T cell receptor beta chains from one sample in a study of cytomegalovirus exposure and HLA in healthy donors. This table comes from immunoSEQ multiplex PCR, and its TCRdb copy is limited to in-frame clones, with some not included. The sample records some 110,000 clones, approximately 58% being singletons. The sequenced sample consisted of PBMCs. These receptors all stem from a woman aged 25-40 years in good health and CMV-seronegative. CDR3s include the opening cysteine and the closing phenylalanine or tryptophan. D genes are given only for firm matches. Part of the rows lack a size; the others show once, few, many or a class for expanded clones.

clone_size: .; j_call: TRBJ1-4; v_call: TRBV7-2; d_call: .; cdr3_nt: TGTGCCAGCAGCTTTACAGGGCAGAATGAAAAACTGTTTTTT; cdr3_aa: CASSFTGQNEKLFF
clone_size: .; j_call: TRBJ2-1; v_call: TRBV28; d_call: .; cdr3_nt: TGTGCCAGCAGTCTGGGGGGATGGAGGGACTCCTACAATGAGCAGTTCTTC; cdr3_aa: CASSLGGWRDSYNEQFF
clone_size: .; j_call: TRBJ1-1; v_call: TRBV5-4; d_call: .; cdr3_nt: TGTGCCAGCAGCCCCACCCGGGGGATGAACACTGAAGCTTTCTTT; cdr3_aa: CASSPTRGMNTEAFF
clone_size: .; j_call: TRBJ2-3; v_call: TRBV10-3; d_call: TRBD1; cdr3_nt: TGTGCCATCAGTTCGGACAGGGGGTTTTCTGTGCACCGTGATACGCAGTATTTT; cdr3_aa: CAISSDRGFSVHRDTQYF
clone_size: .; j_call: TRBJ2-1; v_call: TRBV11-2; d_call: TRBD2; cdr3_nt: TGTGCCAGCAGCTTAATGGCGGGAGCCTCCTACAATGAGCAGTTCTTC; cdr3_aa: CASSLMAGASYNEQFF
clone_size: .; j_call: TRBJ2-3; v_call: TRBV6-1; d_call: .; cdr3_nt: TGTGCCAGCAGTGAAGCTAGTGGACTCTTCACAGATACGCAGTATTTT; cdr3_aa: CASSEASGLFTDTQYF
clone_size: .; j_call: TRBJ1-5; v_call: TRBV2; d_call: TRBD1; cdr3_nt: TGTGCCAGCAGCCCCAGGGGGTCAGGAGATCAGCCCCAGCATTTT; cdr3_aa: CASSPRGSGDQPQHF
clone_size: few; j_call: TRBJ2-5; v_call: TRBV11-2; d_call: TRBD2; cdr3_nt: TGTGCCAGCAGCTTAGTAATGCTAGCGGGGAGTTCCGAGACCCAGTACTTC; cdr3_aa: CASSLVMLAGSSETQYF
clone_size: .; j_call: TRBJ2-7; v_call: TRBV18; d_call: TRBD2; cdr3_nt: TGTGCCAGCTCACTACGACTAGCGGGAGATCCCTACGAGCAGTACTTC; cdr3_aa: CASSLRLAGDPYEQYF
clone_size: few; j_call: TRBJ1-1; v_call: TRBV5-1; d_call: TRBD1; cdr3_nt: TGCGCCAGCAGAGACACAGGGGGCGTCACTGAAGCTTTCTTT; cdr3_aa: CASRDTGGVTEAFF
clone_size: .; j_call: TRBJ2-1; v_call: TRBV29-1; d_call: TRBD2; cdr3_nt: TGCAGCGTGGAACTAGCGAAGAATGAGCAGTTCTTC; cdr3_aa: CSVELAKNEQFF
clone_size: .; j_call: TRBJ1-1; v_call: TRBV6-1; d_call: .; cdr3_nt: TGTGCCAGCAGGGGCGACAGGCTGAACACTGAAGCTTTCTTT; cdr3_aa: CASRGDRLNTEAFF
clone_size: .; j_call: TRBJ1-1; v_call: TRBV9; d_call: TRBD1; cdr3_nt: TGTGCCAGCAGCCTCGGGACAGCCCCTGAAGCTTTCTTT; cdr3_aa: CASSLGTAPEAFF
clone_size: .; j_call: TRBJ1-5; v_call: TRBV19; d_call: .; cdr3_nt: TGTGCCAGTAGTGGAGGGGTCCGGCAGCCCCAGCATTTT; cdr3_aa: CASSGGVRQPQHF
clone_size: .; j_call: TRBJ2-1; v_call: TRBV5-1; d_call: .; cdr3_nt: TGCGCCAGCAGCTTGGCCGGGACTGTATCCTACAATGAGCAGTTCTTC; cdr3_aa: CASSLAGTVSYNEQFF
clone_size: once; j_call: TRBJ2-7; v_call: TRBV13; d_call: TRBD2; cdr3_nt: TGTGCCAGCAGCCCCCCCGGGGCGGGAGACCGAAGTGTCTACGAGCAGTACTTC; cdr3_aa: CASSPPGAGDRSVYEQYF
clone_size: .; j_call: TRBJ2-7; v_call: TRBV4-1; d_call: .; cdr3_nt: TGCGCCAGCAGCCAAGGCCCGGGATTGGTCCACGAGCAGTACTTC; cdr3_aa: CASSQGPGLVHEQYF
clone_size: .; j_call: TRBJ2-1; v_call: TRBV9; d_call: .; cdr3_nt: TGTGCCAGCAGCCCCCTCCCCTACAATGAGCAGTTCTTC; cdr3_aa: CASSPLPYNEQFF
clone_size: .; j_call: TRBJ2-5; v_call: TRBV7-9; d_call: TRBD2; cdr3_nt: TGTGCCAGCAGCCCAATAGCGGGAGGGCCGGCGGGCGAGACCCAGTACTTC; cdr3_aa: CASSPIAGGPAGETQYF
clone_size: .; j_call: TRBJ2-2; v_call: TRBV10-1; d_call: .; cdr3_nt: TGCGCCAGCAGTGATCCTGGGACACCCACCGGGGAGCTGTTTTTT; cdr3_aa: CASSDPGTPTGELFF
clone_size: .; j_call: TRBJ1-5; v_call: TRBV19; d_call: TRBD1; cdr3_nt: TGTGCCAGTACCCTAGGACAGGCAATGGGGCCCCAGCATTTT; cdr3_aa: CASTLGQAMGPQHF
clone_size: .; j_call: TRBJ2-2; v_call: TRBV28; d_call: TRBD1; cdr3_nt: TGTGCCAGCGGGGAATCGGACAGGTCGAACACCGGGGAGCTGTTTTTT; cdr3_aa: CASGESDRSNTGELFF
clone_size: .; j_call: TRBJ2-1; v_call: TRBV15; d_call: TRBD2; cdr3_nt: TGTGCCACCAGCAGAGACCGGGACTACGAGATCTTC; cdr3_aa: CATSRDRDYEIF
clone_size: .; j_call: TRBJ2-7; v_call: TRBV29-1; d_call: .; cdr3_nt: TGCAGCGTTGAAGAAAGGGGATTCCCCTACGAGCAGTACTTC; cdr3_aa: CSVEERGFPYEQYF
clone_size: .; j_call: TRBJ1-2; v_call: TRBV10-2; d_call: TRBD1; cdr3_nt: TGCGCCAGTCGCGGGACAGGATCCTATGGCTACACCTTC; cdr3_aa: CASRGTGSYGYTF
clone_size: .; j_call: TRBJ1-1; v_call: TRBV28; d_call: .; cdr3_nt: TGTGCCAGCAATGAGGGTTTAGGGACTGAAGCTTTCTTT; cdr3_aa: CASNEGLGTEAFF
clone_size: .; j_call: TRBJ2-6; v_call: TRBV30; d_call: TRBD2; cdr3_nt: TGTGCCTGGAGTGCGCGGGAGGGTGAGGGTTCCTTCTCTGGGGCCAACGTCCTGACTTTC; cdr3_aa: CAWSAREGEGSFSGANVLTF
clone_size: .; j_call: TRBJ2-1; v_call: TRBV10-3; d_call: TRBD2; cdr3_nt: TGTGCCATCAGTGAGCTCTCCGGGACTAGCGGCTACAATGAGCAGTTCTTC; cdr3_aa: CAISELSGTSGYNEQFF
clone_size: few; j_call: TRBJ2-1; v_call: TRBV9; d_call: .; cdr3_nt: TGTGCCAGCAGCCCCGCCCCCGGGCTCGGGGGTGAGCAGTTCTTC; cdr3_aa: CASSPAPGLGGEQFF
clone_size: .; j_call: TRBJ2-3; v_call: TRBV11-2; d_call: TRBD2; cdr3_nt: TGTGCCAGCGCAAGAGGGGGACTAGCGAACACAGATACGCAGTATTTT; cdr3_aa: CASARGGLANTDTQYF
clone_size: few; j_call: TRBJ2-4; v_call: TRBV13; d_call: TRBD2; cdr3_nt: TGTGCCAGCAGTTATGTGGGAGGGAGGGAAAACATTCAGTACTTC; cdr3_aa: CASSYVGGRENIQYF
clone_size: .; j_call: TRBJ2-3; v_call: TRBV29-1; d_call: .; cdr3_nt: TGCAGCGTTGACGGGGCAGGGGAAGATACGCAGTATTTT; cdr3_aa: CSVDGAGEDTQYF
clone_size: .; j_call: TRBJ1-5; v_call: TRBV4-1; d_call: .; cdr3_nt: TGCGCCAGCAGCCAAGTTAGCCCACCCCCTGTTTGGCCCCAGCATTTT; cdr3_aa: CASSQVSPPPVWPQHF
clone_size: .; j_call: TRBJ2-7; v_call: TRBV5-1; d_call: TRBD2; cdr3_nt: TGCGCCAGCAGTAGCGGGAGTGTGCGTGGTGAGCAGTACTTC; cdr3_aa: CASSSGSVRGEQYF
clone_size: .; j_call: TRBJ2-3; v_call: TRBV15; d_call: TRBD2; cdr3_nt: TGTGCCACCAGCAGGGGGACTAGCGGGAGGGCCTATACGCAGTATTTT; cdr3_aa: CATSRGTSGRAYTQYF
clone_size: .; j_call: TRBJ2-7; v_call: TRBV18; d_call: .; cdr3_nt: TGTGCCAGCTCACCGCGGGCCAGCTCCTACGAGCAGTACTTC; cdr3_aa: CASSPRASSYEQYF
clone_size: .; j_call: TRBJ1-5; v_call: TRBV27; d_call: TRBD1; cdr3_nt: TGTGCCAGCAGTCCCTCGGGGGACAGGGTTAACAATCAGCCCCAGCATTTT; cdr3_aa: CASSPSGDRVNNQPQHF
clone_size: .; j_call: TRBJ2-5; v_call: TRBV29-1; d_call: .; cdr3_nt: TGCAGCGTTGGCTTTCCGGTTAAAGAGACCCAGTACTTC; cdr3_aa: CSVGFPVKETQYF
clone_size: .; j_call: TRBJ2-1; v_call: TRBV5-1; d_call: TRBD1; cdr3_nt: TGCGCCAGCAGCTCGCAACAGGGGGCCTACAATGAGCAGTTCTTC; cdr3_aa: CASSSQQGAYNEQFF
clone_size: .; j_call: TRBJ1-2; v_call: TRBV7-2; d_call: .; cdr3_nt: TGTGCCAGCAGCCTAGACGCGGAGGGCTACACCTTC; cdr3_aa: CASSLDAEGYTF
clone_size: .; j_call: TRBJ2-7; v_call: TRBV7-6; d_call: TRBD2; cdr3_nt: TGTGCCAGCAGCTTAGCGATAAGGACTAGCGGGAGTTACGAGCAGTACTTC; cdr3_aa: CASSLAIRTSGSYEQYF
clone_size: .; j_call: TRBJ1-1; v_call: TRBV18; d_call: TRBD1; cdr3_nt: TGTGCCAGCTCACCACCGACAGGGCCCACTGAAGCTTTCTTT; cdr3_aa: CASSPPTGPTEAFF
clone_size: .; j_call: TRBJ1-4; v_call: TRBV7-9; d_call: .; cdr3_nt: TGTGCCAGCAGCTTAGGAACCGGTACTAATGAAAAACTGTTTTTT; cdr3_aa: CASSLGTGTNEKLFF
clone_size: .; j_call: TRBJ2-1; v_call: TRBV5-6; d_call: TRBD1; cdr3_nt: TGTGCCAGCATCTACGGTACAGGGGCCAGTGAGCAGTTCTTC; cdr3_aa: CASIYGTGASEQFF
clone_size: once; j_call: TRBJ1-1; v_call: TRBV5-1; d_call: TRBD1; cdr3_nt: TGCGCCAGCAGCGCCACAGGGGACCTGAACACTGAAGCTTTCTTT; cdr3_aa: CASSATGDLNTEAFF
clone_size: .; j_call: TRBJ2-7; v_call: TRBV28; d_call: .; cdr3_nt: TGTGCCAGCAGCCCTCCCCTGGACACGCTGGGTGGCGAGCAGTACTTC; cdr3_aa: CASSPPLDTLGGEQYF
clone_size: .; j_call: TRBJ1-4; v_call: TRBV27; d_call: TRBD1; cdr3_nt: TGTGCCAGCAGTATAACAGGGGTTCATGAAAAACTGTTTTTT; cdr3_aa: CASSITGVHEKLFF
clone_size: .; j_call: TRBJ1-3; v_call: TRBV30; d_call: .; cdr3_nt: TGTGCCTGGAGGGTTAACAGGTACTCTGGAAACACCATATATTTT; cdr3_aa: CAWRVNRYSGNTIYF
clone_size: .; j_call: TRBJ2-1; v_call: TRBV13; d_call: .; cdr3_nt: TGTGCCAGCAGCTTAGACCTAGTGCTGCAGTTCTTC; cdr3_aa: CASSLDLVLQFF
clone_size: .; j_call: TRBJ2-7; v_call: TRBV10-3; d_call: .; cdr3_nt: TGTGCCATCAGTGACCTTTCCTACGAGCAGTACTTC; cdr3_aa: CAISDLSYEQYF
clone_size: .; j_call: TRBJ2-2; v_call: TRBV4-2; d_call: .; cdr3_nt: TGTGCCAGCAGCCAAGATACGGTGGACAGACGGACCGGGGAGCTGTTTTTT; cdr3_aa: CASSQDTVDRRTGELFF
clone_size: .; j_call: TRBJ2-7; v_call: TRBV5-4; d_call: TRBD2; cdr3_nt: TGTGCCAGCAGCCAGCCAATGACCGGGACTAGCGTGGGTGAGCAGTACTTC; cdr3_aa: CASSQPMTGTSVGEQYF
clone_size: .; j_call: TRBJ2-1; v_call: TRBV9; d_call: .; cdr3_nt: TGTGCCAGCAGCGTTCAAGGGACTGCAAAGGGGGAGCAGTTCTTC; cdr3_aa: CASSVQGTAKGEQFF